What follows describes a single T cell receptor beta chain. This sample is drawn from a study of blood T cells in healthy people across ages. A second about 7 to 11 cycle PCR used barcoded and J-beta primers. Every single cDNA molecule received a tag from a template-switch adaptor with 12 random nucleotides. TCRdb called the 5' RACE reads again in MiXCR, with one record for every CDR3 protein. The repertoire includes roughly 1.4 million distinct CDR3 sequences, approximately 60% of them detected once, and under 8.5% sits in the top ten. This CDR3 region has 18 residues. The V segment lost 2 bases and the J segment 1 base; nucleotides outside the gene matches: 6. Germline-derived CDR1 and CDR2 are WSHSY and SAAADI.

The origin of this receptor is a man aged 18 to 30 in good health. This chain links TRBV10-2 with TRBJ2-3, with TRBD2 identical over 13 bases. The sequencing sample was made of blood. The CDR3 reads CASSETRLAGGRTDTQYF. DNA of the CDR3: TGCGCCAGCAGTGAGACCCGACTAGCGGGGGGACGCACAGATACGCAGTATTTT.